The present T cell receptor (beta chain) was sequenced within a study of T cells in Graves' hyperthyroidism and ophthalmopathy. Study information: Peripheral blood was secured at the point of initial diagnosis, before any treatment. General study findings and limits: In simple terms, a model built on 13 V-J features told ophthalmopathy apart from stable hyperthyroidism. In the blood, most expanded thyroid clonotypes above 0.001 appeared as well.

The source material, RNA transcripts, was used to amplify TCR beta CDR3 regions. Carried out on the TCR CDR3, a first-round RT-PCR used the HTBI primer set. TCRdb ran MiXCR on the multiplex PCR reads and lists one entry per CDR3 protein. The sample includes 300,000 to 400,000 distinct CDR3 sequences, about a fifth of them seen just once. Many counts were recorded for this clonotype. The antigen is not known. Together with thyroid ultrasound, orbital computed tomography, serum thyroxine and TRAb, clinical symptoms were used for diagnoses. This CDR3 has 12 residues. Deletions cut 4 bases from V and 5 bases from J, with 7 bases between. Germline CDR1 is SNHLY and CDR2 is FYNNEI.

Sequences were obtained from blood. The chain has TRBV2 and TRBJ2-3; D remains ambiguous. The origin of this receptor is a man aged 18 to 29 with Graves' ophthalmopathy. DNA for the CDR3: TGTGCCAGCAGTGGTGAGGTAGATACGCAGTATTTT. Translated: CASSGEVDTQYF.